The 21 T cell receptor beta chains listed next were all sequenced from one sample in a study of cytomegalovirus exposure and HLA in healthy donors. PCR was performed using 60 Vbeta and 13 Jbeta primers. Produced via immunoSEQ multiplex PCR; TCRdb's table is partial and in-frame only. The sample has 150,000 to 200,000 clones, 65% to 85% seen once. The material sequenced was PBMCs. These receptors came from a young man in good health and CMV-seronegative.

This sequence joins TRBV28 and TRBJ1-5; no clear D. From germline, CDR1 is MDHEN and CDR2 SYDVKM. Trimming took 2 bases from V and 9 from J, leaving 8 bases between them. This CDR3 is 12 amino acids long. In nucleotides, the CDR3 is TGTGCCAGCAGTTTAACTACCCCGCCCCAGCATTTT. This translates into CASSLTTPPQHF.

The chain employs TRBV28 and TRBJ2-5; no clear D. The germline CDR1 and CDR2 sequences are MDHEN and SYDVKM. Between the trimmed V and J ends, which lost 5 bases and 5 bases, there was a span of 15 bases. The CDR3 consists of 14 residues. The CDR3 coding sequence is TGTGCCAGCAGTGCGTCAAGGAGTCCGGAGACCCAGTACTTC. Translating it yields CASSASRSPETQYF.

This clone occurred a few times. This rearrangement joins TRBV7-9 to TRBJ1-2; 10 bases fit TRBD1. The CDR3 has 15 residues. The ends lost 5 bases at V and 5 bases at J; junction bases unmatched: 8. The germline V gene encodes CDR1 SEHNR and CDR2 FQNEAQ (reference sequence). The CDR3 reads CASSNRDRGVYGYTF. CDR3 in DNA: TGTGCCAGCAGCAACCGGGACAGGGGAGTTTATGGCTACACCTTC.

The chain couples TRBV5-1 to TRBJ1-3, with 10 bases fitting TRBD1. Germline CDR1 is SGHRS and CDR2 is YFSETQ. The CDR3 extends over 15 amino acids. V lost 4 bases to trimming and J lost 3 bases; unmatched junction nucleotides: 4. The CDR3 loop reads CASSQTGGYGNTIYF. CDR3 in DNA: TGCGCCAGCAGCCAGACAGGGGGCTATGGAAACACCATATATTTT.

The J gene is TRBJ1-1, the V gene TRBV6-1; D uncertain. The germline V gene encodes CDR1 MNHNS and CDR2 SASEGT. The CDR3 has 12 residues. V lost 5 bases, J lost 5 bases, and 9 bases lay in between. CDR3 coding DNA: TGTGCCAGCAGTCCCCCGCGGACTGAAGCTTTCTTT. It translates to CASSPPRTEAFF.

This sequence joins TRBV5-6 and TRBJ1-1; tentatively, D is TRBD1 (5 bases). This CDR3 has 14 residues. Germline assignment: CDR1 SGHDT and CDR2 YYEEEE. Between the trimmed V and J ends, which lost 0 bases and 4 bases, there was a span of 10 bases. The CDR3 DNA sequence: TGTGCCAGCAGCTTGGGGCCTAGGGGCACTGAAGCTTTCTTT. It yields the protein CASSLGPRGTEAFF.

This clone was found a few times. The genes are TRBV11-2 and TRBJ2-7, with 14 bases fitting TRBD2. V gave up 4 bases and J gave up 5 bases; unmatched junction bases: 1. Per germline, CDR1 SGHAT and CDR2 FQNNGV. This CDR3 spans 14 amino acids. Written as DNA, the CDR3 is TGTGCCAGCAGCTGGACTAGCGGGGGGAACGAGCAGTACTTC. Translation gives CASSWTSGGNEQYF.

The chain's CDR3 is CASSLPTGGCGGYTF. Written as DNA, the CDR3 is TGCGCCAGCAGTCTACCAACAGGGGGATGCGGTGGCTACACCTTC. The rearrangement uses TRBV23-1 and TRBJ1-2; 8 nucleotides line up with TRBD1. TRBV23-1 carries the ORF label, with uncertain function. J lost 7 bases, V lost 4 bases, and 11 bases had no gene match. The CDR3 is 15 amino acids.

This chain joins TRBV28 and TRBJ1-5; tentative D call: TRBD1 (5 bases). Germline V gene sequence: CDR1 MDHEN, CDR2 SYDVKM. The CDR3 extends over 13 amino acids. V lost 7 bases to trimming and J lost 3 bases, with 10 bases between them. CDR3 sequence: CASTRGVNQPQHF. The CDR3 coding sequence is TGTGCCAGCACCCGGGGGGTCAATCAGCCCCAGCATTTT.

The chain uses TRBV2 and TRBJ1-1; perhaps TRBD1 as D (5 bases). This CDR3 comprises 15 residues. V was shortened by 2 bases and J by 0 bases, with 10 bases between the two germline ends. From germline, CDR1 is SNHLY and CDR2 FYNNEI. CDR3 protein: CASSESGGLNTEAFF. The CDR3 DNA sequence: TGTGCCAGCAGTGAATCCGGGGGATTGAACACTGAAGCTTTCTTT.

The chain joins TRBV29-1 to TRBJ2-7; 9 bases line up with TRBD1. The CDR3 totals 14 residues. CDR1 is SQVTM and CDR2 is ANQGSEA in the germline V gene. The V segment lost 5 bases and the J segment 6 bases; nucleotides outside the gene matches: 11. The DNA of the CDR3 is TGCAGCGTTAGATCCGGGACAGGGATGTCCGAGCAGTACTTC. The encoded protein is CSVRSGTGMSEQYF.

The rearrangement uses TRBV4-3 and TRBJ1-1, with TRBD1 matching 7 bases. J gave up 12 bases and V 1 base, and 11 bases lay outside the gene matches. The CDR3 totals 14 residues. Looked up from germline, CDR1 is LGHNA and CDR2 is YSLEER. The CDR3 DNA reads as TGCGCCAGCAGCCAAGTAAGGTACAGGGGCTGGACTTTCTTT. Amino acids: CASSQVRYRGWTFF.

This clone was seen once. The rearrangement links TRBV15 to TRBJ2-6; perhaps TRBD2 as D (5 bases). This CDR3 contains 15 residues. Germline V gives CDR1 LNHNV, CDR2 YYDKDF (reference sequence). Trimming left V 3 bases short and J 0 bases short, with 6 bases between. In DNA, the CDR3 is TGTGCCACCAGCAGGGAGGACTCTGGGGCCAACGTCCTGACTTTC. Residues: CATSREDSGANVLTF.

V is TRBV11-2 and J is TRBJ2-2; TRBD1 might be the D (6 bases). CDR1 and CDR2 (germline): SGHAT, FQNNGV. Between the trimmed V and J ends, which lost 4 bases and 2 bases, there was a span of 8 bases. This CDR3 comprises 14 residues. The CDR3 reads CASSSGVNTGELFF. The DNA for the CDR3 is TGTGCCAGCAGCTCAGGGGTAAACACCGGGGAGCTGTTTTTT.

V is TRBV28 and J is TRBJ2-1; the D gene is possibly TRBD2 (6 bases). CDR1 is MDHEN, CDR2 SYDVKM, per germline. Trimming cost V 6 bases and J 0 bases, with 12 bases left between them. The CDR3 runs to 15 residues. CDR3 amino acids: CASSPRESSYNEQFF. In DNA, the CDR3 is TGTGCCAGCAGCCCTCGGGAGAGCTCCTACAATGAGCAGTTCTTC.

The rearrangement links TRBV6-5 to TRBJ1-1, with D maybe TRBD1 (5 bases). Germline V gene data show CDR1 as MNHEY and CDR2 as SVGAGI. The CDR3 loop spans 15 amino acids. Between the trimmed V and J ends, which lost 0 bases and 3 bases, there was a span of 11 bases. This chain's CDR3 is CASSYSGGKDTEAFF. Written as DNA, the CDR3 is TGTGCCAGCAGTTACTCGGGGGGAAAGGACACTGAAGCTTTCTTT.

The chain couples TRBV28 to TRBJ2-7, with 10 bases aligning to TRBD2. The CDR3 extends over 16 amino acids. Trimming removed 3 bases from V and 5 bases from J; junction bases left unmatched: 10. Per germline, CDR1 MDHEN and CDR2 SYDVKM. CDR3 nucleotide sequence: TGTGCCAGCAGTTTCTGGGGTCTAGCGGGAGCCCACGAGCAGTACTTC. As protein: CASSFWGLAGAHEQYF.

The rearrangement joins TRBV7-8 to TRBJ1-1, with TRBD1 identical over 9 bases. The V and J ends lost 2 bases and 1 base, in that order; junction bases with no gene match: 11. Germline V gives CDR1 SGHVS, CDR2 FQNEAQ. This CDR3 has 18 amino acids. CDR3 sequence (DNA): TGTGCCAGCAGCTTAAGGCCGGGACAGGGTTATGAGAACACTGAAGCTTTCTTT. Translation gives CASSLRPGQGYENTEAFF.

V is TRBV7-2 and J is TRBJ1-1, with TRBD1 as a possible D gene (5 bases). This CDR3 comprises 14 residues. V shed 5 bases and J shed 6 bases, with 16 bases lying between them. The V gene's germline CDR1 is SGHTA and CDR2 FQGNSA. CDR3 nucleotide sequence: TGTGCCAGCAGCCTCAGGGTGCGGCGAGCTGAAGCTTTCTTT. It encodes CASSLRVRRAEAFF.

J is TRBJ1-4 and V is TRBV15; TRBD1 matches 7 bases. CDR3 length: 15 amino acids. After removal of 5 bases from V and 3 bases from J, the junction contained 6 bases not matched to a gene. Germline CDR1 and CDR2: LNHNV and YYDKDF (reference sequence). The CDR3 nucleotides are TGTGCCACCAGCCCGACAGGGAATTCTAATGAAAAACTGTTTTTT. This encodes CATSPTGNSNEKLFF.

The chain joins TRBV28 to TRBJ2-7, with D hard to call. V lost 2 bases, J lost 4 bases, and 9 bases lay in between. The CDR3 is made up of 13 amino acids. Looked up from germline, CDR1 is MDHEN and CDR2 is SYDVKM. In DNA form, the CDR3 reads TGTGCCAGCAGTTTAATTACAGATTACGAGCAGTACTTC. Translating it yields CASSLITDYEQYF.